These T cell receptor beta chains were read from a single sample in a study of blood T cell repertoires in COVID-19. Profiled with immunoSEQ multiplex PCR; TCRdb holds only in-frame clones, not every one. The repertoire includes around 21,000 clones, roughly 78% of them detected once, and just over 55% sits in the top ten. Sequenced sample: peripheral blood. The source is a man older than 75 with acute or convalescent COVID-19. Both conserved end residues are part of each CDR3. Each record gives: J gene, D gene, V gene, clone size, CDR3 DNA, CDR3 protein. A D gene is named only where the DNA matches it firmly. Not all rows give a size; the values are once, few, many and, for expanded clones, a class.

TRBJ1-4 . TRBV7-9 . TGTGCCAGCAGCCTGAGGGCGACTCCAACTAATGAAAAACTGTTTTTT CASSLRATPTNEKLFF
TRBJ1-6 . TRBV6-5 . TGTGCCAGCGCCGGGACAATCAATTCACCCCTCCACTTT CASAGTINSPLHF
TRBJ2-1 TRBD2 TRBV4-3 . TGCGCCAGCAGCCAATCCGGGACTAGCGCTGACAATGAGCAGTTCTTC CASSQSGTSADNEQFF
TRBJ1-3 . TRBV12-3/TRBV12-4 . TGTGCCAGCAGTTTATCCCCAGGAAACACCATATATTTT CASSLSPGNTIYF
TRBJ2-1 TRBD2 TRBV30 . TGTGCCTGGAGGCGGGAGGGGCCCTACAATGAGCAGTTCTTC CAWRREGPYNEQFF
TRBJ1-5 . TRBV21-1 . TGTGCCAGCAGCACTGGACAGCTTAGCAATCAGCCCCAGCATTTT CASSTGQLSNQPQHF
TRBJ2-2 TRBD1 TRBV18 . TGTGCCAGCTCACCAAGGACAGGGGGCCGGTCCGGGGAGCTGTTTTTT CASSPRTGGRSGELFF
TRBJ2-1 . TRBV7-2 . TGTGCCAGCGCCGTGGGCCCCGACAATGAGCAGTTCTTC CASAVGPDNEQFF
TRBJ1-1 TRBD1 TRBV6-6 . TGTGCCAGCAGTTACTCGGAGGGGGCGACGAACACTGAAGCTTTCTTT CASSYSEGATNTEAFF
TRBJ1-2 . TRBV12-3/TRBV12-4 once TGTGCCAGCACCCCGCGGGGGGGTGGCTACACCTTC CASTPRGGGYTF
TRBJ2-2 TRBD1 TRBV6-5 . TGTGCCAGCAGGGACAGGGTTCGGAACACCGGGGAGCTGTTTTTT CASRDRVRNTGELFF
TRBJ1-1 . TRBV12-2 few TGTGCAAGTCGCCCAGGGGTGCCGACAAGGGCTTTCTTT CASRPGVPTRAFF
TRBJ2-5 . TRBV7-9 . TGTGCCAGCAGCATTCGGGGGATAGGAGAGACCCAGTACTTC CASSIRGIGETQYF
TRBJ1-5 . TRBV10-3 . TGTGCCATCTCAGAGGGGGTGAATCAGCCCCAGCATTTT CAISEGVNQPQHF
TRBJ2-1 TRBD2 TRBV19 once TGTGCCACCGAATCTTCTGGGCGGGAGCGACAGTTCTTC CATESSGRERQFF
TRBJ2-1 . TRBV30 . TGTGCCTGGAGTGTCACTAGCAGCAATGAGCAGTTCTTC CAWSVTSSNEQFF
TRBJ1-2 TRBD1 TRBV27 . TGTGCCAGCAGTTTTGGGCAGGGGGCGGGTGGCTACACCTTC CASSFGQGAGGYTF
TRBJ1-3 . TRBV6-4 . TGTGCCAGCATCTGCGGGGAGAATGATTCTGGAAACACCATATATTTT CASICGENDSGNTIYF
TRBJ1-1 TRBD1 TRBV5-1 few TGCGCCAGCAGCATGGACAGGCAGGGCACTGAAGCTTTCTTT CASSMDRQGTEAFF
TRBJ2-1 TRBD1 TRBV7-9 . TGTGCCAGCAGCCTAGGGGACAGGGGCGACGATGAGCAGTTCTTC CASSLGDRGDDEQFF
TRBJ2-5 TRBD1 TRBV5-4 few TGTGCCAGCAGCTTGGCGACAGGGGGCTTAGTTAAGGAGACCCAGTACTTC CASSLATGGLVKETQYF
TRBJ2-1 TRBD2 TRBV2 once TGTGCCAGCAGTGTGACTAGCGGGAGTAAATACAATGAGCAGTTCTTC CASSVTSGSKYNEQFF
TRBJ1-2 . TRBV5-4 . TGTGCCAGCAGACCACGGGGGGCGGAGGGCTACACCTTC CASRPRGAEGYTF
TRBJ1-2 TRBD1 TRBV28 . TGTGCCAGCAGCCGACCCATAGGGGGCGCGGTCGTTGGCTACACCTTC CASSRPIGGAVVGYTF
TRBJ2-1 TRBD1 TRBV5-1 . TGCGCCAGCAGCTCGACAGGGGGTAGCAATGAGCAGTTCTTC CASSSTGGSNEQFF
TRBJ1-5 TRBD1 TRBV7-2 . TGTGCCAGCAGCTTAGGGACAGGGACTGTTCAGCCCCAGCATTTT CASSLGTGTVQPQHF
TRBJ1-2 TRBD1 TRBV5-1 . TGCGCCAGCAGGCGGACAGGGGATGATGGCTACACCTTC CASRRTGDDGYTF
TRBJ2-3 TRBD1 TRBV6-2/TRBV6-3 . TGTGCCAGCAGCCACAGGGGCACTGGCACAGATACGCAGTATTTT CASSHRGTGTDTQYF
TRBJ1-1 . TRBV19 . TGTGCCAGTAGTACAGGGGCGAACACTGAAGCTTTCTTT CASSTGANTEAFF
TRBJ1-1 TRBD1 TRBV7-2 few TGTGCCAGCAGCGTACAGGGGTTACTCACAACTGAAGCTTTCTTT CASSVQGLLTTEAFF
TRBJ2-1 TRBD1 TRBV10-2 . TGCGCCAGCAGACAAGGACAGGAGAGGGATGAGCAGTTCTTC CASRQGQERDEQFF
TRBJ1-1 TRBD1 TRBV7-3 . TGTGCCAGCAGCTTCGAGGGGGCTGGGGACACTGAAGCTTTCTTT CASSFEGAGDTEAFF
TRBJ2-1 . TRBV6-4 . TGTGCCAGCAAGGAGGGCGTATACAATGAGCAGTTCTTC CASKEGVYNEQFF
TRBJ2-3 . TRBV7-2 . TGTGCCAGCAGCTTAGCCGGGGACACAGATACGCAGTATTTT CASSLAGDTDTQYF
TRBJ1-5 TRBD1 TRBV15 few TGTGCCACCAGCCTAGACAGGGGAGCTAATCAGCCCCAGCATTTT CATSLDRGANQPQHF
TRBJ2-1 TRBD2 TRBV10-3 . TGTGCCATCAGTGGCCAGGGACTAGGCGTAGGTGAGCAGTTCTTC CAISGQGLGVGEQFF
TRBJ1-5 . TRBV9 few TGTGCCAGCAGCGTAGAGGGGTACAATCAGCCCCAGCATTTT CASSVEGYNQPQHF
TRBJ1-1 TRBD1 TRBV6-5 . TGTGCCAGCAGCAGAACAGGGGGGAAGGCTGAAGCTTTCTTT CASSRTGGKAEAFF
TRBJ1-6 . TRBV27 . TGTGCCAGCAGAAGGGCGGGGGTTTCACCCCTCCACTTT CASRRAGVSPLHF
TRBJ2-2 TRBD2 TRBV7-2 . TGTGCCAGCAGCTCCTCTTGGGCGGGAGGGCCCGACGGGGAGCTGTTTTTT CASSSSWAGGPDGELFF
TRBJ2-3 . TRBV5-1 . TGCGCCACCCGCCTCAGTGGGACGGGAGTAGGTACAGATACGCAGTATTTT CATRLSGTGVGTDTQYF
TRBJ1-5 TRBD1 TRBV2 . TGTGCCAGCAGAGCCGAGACAGGGTTAAATCAGCCCCAGCATTTT CASRAETGLNQPQHF
TRBJ1-6 . TRBV6-2/TRBV6-3 . TGTGCCAGCAGTTCCCCAGACAGAGAAGTAAATTCACCCCTCCACTTT CASSSPDREVNSPLHF
TRBJ2-1 TRBD2 TRBV5-1 . TGCGCCAGCAGCTCCGCTCTAGCGGGAGGGGTGAATGAGCAGTTCTTC CASSSALAGGVNEQFF